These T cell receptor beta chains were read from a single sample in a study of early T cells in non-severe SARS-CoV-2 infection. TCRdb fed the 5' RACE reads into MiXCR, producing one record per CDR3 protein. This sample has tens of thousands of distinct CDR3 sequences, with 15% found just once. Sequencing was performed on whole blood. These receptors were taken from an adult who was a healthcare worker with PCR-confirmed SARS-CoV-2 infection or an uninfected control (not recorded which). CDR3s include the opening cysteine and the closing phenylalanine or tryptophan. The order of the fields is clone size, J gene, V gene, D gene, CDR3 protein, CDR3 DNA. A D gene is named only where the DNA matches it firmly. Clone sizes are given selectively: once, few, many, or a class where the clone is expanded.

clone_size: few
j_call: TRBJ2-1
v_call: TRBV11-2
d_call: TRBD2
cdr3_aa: CASSLALAAYYNEQFF
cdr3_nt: TGTGCCAGCAGCTTAGCACTAGCGGCGTATTACAATGAGCAGTTCTTC

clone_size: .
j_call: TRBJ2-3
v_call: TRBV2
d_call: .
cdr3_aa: CASSQSGDTQYF
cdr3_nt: TGTGCCAGCAGTCAGAGTGGAGATACGCAGTATTTT

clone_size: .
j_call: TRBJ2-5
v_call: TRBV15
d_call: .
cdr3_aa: CATSSLQETQYF
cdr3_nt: TGTGCCACCAGCAGCCTGCAAGAGACCCAGTACTTC

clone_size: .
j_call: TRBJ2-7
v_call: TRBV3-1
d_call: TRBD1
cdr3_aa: CASSRQGQRDYEQYF
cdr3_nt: TGTGCCAGCAGCCGGCAGGGACAGAGGGACTACGAGCAGTACTTC

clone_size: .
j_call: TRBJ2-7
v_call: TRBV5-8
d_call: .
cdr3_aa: CASSHRVGEQYF
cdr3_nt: TGTGCCAGCAGCCACAGGGTCGGCGAGCAGTACTTC

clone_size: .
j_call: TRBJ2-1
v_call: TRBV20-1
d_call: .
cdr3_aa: CSASIRARAKNSYNEQFF
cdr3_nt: TGCAGTGCTAGCATTCGGGCCCGTGCCAAGAACTCCTACAATGAGCAGTTCTTC

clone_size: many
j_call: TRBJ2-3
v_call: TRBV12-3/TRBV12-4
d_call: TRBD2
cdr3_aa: CASSTGTSGSTDTQYF
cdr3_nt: TGTGCCAGCAGTACAGGGACTAGCGGGAGCACAGATACGCAGTATTTT

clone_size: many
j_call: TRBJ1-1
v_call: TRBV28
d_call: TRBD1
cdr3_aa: CASRTGGNTEAFF
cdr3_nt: TGTGCCAGCAGGACAGGGGGGAACACTGAAGCTTTCTTT

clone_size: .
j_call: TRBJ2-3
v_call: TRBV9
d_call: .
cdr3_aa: CASSVELADTQYF
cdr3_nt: TGTGCCAGCAGCGTAGAACTAGCAGATACGCAGTATTTT

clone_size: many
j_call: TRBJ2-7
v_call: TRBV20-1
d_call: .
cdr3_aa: CSARERHEQYF
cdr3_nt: TGCAGTGCTAGGGAGAGGCACGAGCAGTACTTC

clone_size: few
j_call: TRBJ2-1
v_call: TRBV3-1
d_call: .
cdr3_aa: CASSQDLLGEQFF
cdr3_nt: TGTGCCAGCAGCCAAGATCTTCTTGGTGAGCAGTTCTTC

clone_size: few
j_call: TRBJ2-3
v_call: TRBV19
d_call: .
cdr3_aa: CASRLLGTDTQYF
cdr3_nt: TGTGCCAGCCGACTACTAGGCACAGATACGCAGTATTTT

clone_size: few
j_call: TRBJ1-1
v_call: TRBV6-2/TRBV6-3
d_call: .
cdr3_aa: CASSYSGEAFF
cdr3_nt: TGTGCCAGCAGTTACTCGGGAGAAGCTTTCTTT

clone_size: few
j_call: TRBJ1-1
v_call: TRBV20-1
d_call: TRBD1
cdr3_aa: CSARGVQGDAEAFF
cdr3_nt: TGCAGTGCTAGAGGCGTCCAGGGGGACGCTGAAGCTTTCTTT

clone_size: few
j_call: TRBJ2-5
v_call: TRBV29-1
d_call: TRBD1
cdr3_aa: CSAGTDQETQYF
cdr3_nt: TGCAGCGCCGGGACAGATCAAGAGACCCAGTACTTC

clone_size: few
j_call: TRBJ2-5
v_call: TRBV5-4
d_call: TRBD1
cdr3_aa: CASRVGQGARQETQYF
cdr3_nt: TGTGCCAGCAGGGTCGGACAGGGGGCTCGCCAAGAGACCCAGTACTTC

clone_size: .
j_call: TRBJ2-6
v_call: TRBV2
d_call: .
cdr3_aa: CASAPIGANVLTF
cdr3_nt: TGTGCCAGCGCACCCATTGGGGCCAACGTCCTGACTTTC

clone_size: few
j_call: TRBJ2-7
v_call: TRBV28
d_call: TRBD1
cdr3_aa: CASRPPGQGYFVETYEQYF
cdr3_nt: TGTGCCAGCAGGCCACCGGGACAGGGATACTTTGTAGAAACCTACGAGCAGTACTTC

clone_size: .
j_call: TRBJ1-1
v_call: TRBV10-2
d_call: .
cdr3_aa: CASSVTRDSTEAFF
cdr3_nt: TGCGCCAGCAGCGTAACGCGGGATAGCACTGAAGCTTTCTTT

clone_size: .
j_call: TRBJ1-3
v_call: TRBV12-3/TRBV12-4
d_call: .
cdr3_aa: CASSPGSGASGNTIYF
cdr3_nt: TGTGCCAGCAGTCCCGGGTCCGGGGCCTCTGGAAACACCATATATTTT

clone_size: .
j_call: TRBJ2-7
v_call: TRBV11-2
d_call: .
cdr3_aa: CASSLEPLSEQYF
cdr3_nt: TGTGCCAGCAGCTTAGAGCCCCTCTCCGAGCAGTACTTC

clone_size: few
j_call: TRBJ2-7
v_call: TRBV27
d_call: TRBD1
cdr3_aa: CASTLRGRGYEQYF
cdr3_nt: TGTGCCAGCACCCTCAGGGGGCGAGGCTACGAGCAGTACTTC

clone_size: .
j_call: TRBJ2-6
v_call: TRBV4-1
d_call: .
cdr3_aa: CASSPVTGYSGANVLTF
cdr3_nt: TGCGCCAGCAGCCCCGTGACGGGTTACTCTGGGGCCAACGTCCTGACTTTC

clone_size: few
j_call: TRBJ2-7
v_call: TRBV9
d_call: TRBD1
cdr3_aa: CASSVKGQGWYF
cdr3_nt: TGTGCCAGCAGCGTAAAGGGACAGGGTTGGTACTTC

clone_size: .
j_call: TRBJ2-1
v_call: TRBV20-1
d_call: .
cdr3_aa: CSARPPRAGFNEQFF
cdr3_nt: TGCAGTGCTAGACCCCCCCGAGCGGGCTTCAATGAGCAGTTCTTC

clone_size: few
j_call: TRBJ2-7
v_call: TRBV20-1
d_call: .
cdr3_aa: CSASVSLEYYEQYF
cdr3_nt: TGCAGTGCTAGCGTCAGCCTTGAGTACTACGAGCAGTACTTC

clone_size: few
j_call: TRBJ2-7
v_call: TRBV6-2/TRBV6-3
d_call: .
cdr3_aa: CASSTRDPGEQYF
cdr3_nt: TGTGCCAGCAGCACCCGGGACCCCGGGGAGCAGTACTTC

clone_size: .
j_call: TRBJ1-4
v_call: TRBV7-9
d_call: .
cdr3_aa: CASSLSGDEKLFF
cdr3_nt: TGTGCCAGCAGCTTATCGGGGGACGAAAAACTGTTTTTT

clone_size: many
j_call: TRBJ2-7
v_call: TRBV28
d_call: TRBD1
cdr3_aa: CASNPGQGNEQYF
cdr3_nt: TGTGCCAGCAACCCGGGACAGGGGAACGAGCAGTACTTC

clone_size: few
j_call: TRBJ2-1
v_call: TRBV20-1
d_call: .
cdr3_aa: CSARGTNEQFF
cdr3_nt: TGCAGTGCTCGGGGTACCAATGAGCAGTTCTTC

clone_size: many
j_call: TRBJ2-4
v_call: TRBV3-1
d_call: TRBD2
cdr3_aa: CASSRGGSGDIQYF
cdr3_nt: TGTGCCAGCAGCCGGGGAGGGAGCGGAGACATTCAGTACTTC

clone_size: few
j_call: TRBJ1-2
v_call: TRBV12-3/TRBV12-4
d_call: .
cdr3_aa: CASSWTATNYGYTF
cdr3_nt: TGTGCCAGCAGCTGGACTGCGACTAACTATGGCTACACCTTC

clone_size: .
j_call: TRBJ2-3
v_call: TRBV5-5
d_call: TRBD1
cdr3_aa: CASSQGGTDTQYF
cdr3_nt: TGTGCCAGCAGCCAGGGGGGCACAGATACGCAGTATTTT

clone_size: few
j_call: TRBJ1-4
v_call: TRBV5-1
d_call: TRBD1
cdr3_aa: CASSLGTGKDEKLFF
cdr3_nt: TGCGCCAGCAGCTTGGGGACAGGGAAGGATGAAAAACTGTTTTTT

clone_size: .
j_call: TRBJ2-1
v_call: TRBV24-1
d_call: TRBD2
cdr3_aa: CATSDSLAGVFEQFF
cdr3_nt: TGTGCCACCAGTGATTCTCTAGCGGGAGTCTTTGAGCAGTTCTTC

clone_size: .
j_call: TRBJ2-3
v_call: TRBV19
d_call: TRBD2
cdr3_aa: CASSNTGGPTDTQYF
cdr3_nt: TGTGCCAGTAGCAATACGGGAGGCCCCACAGATACGCAGTATTTT

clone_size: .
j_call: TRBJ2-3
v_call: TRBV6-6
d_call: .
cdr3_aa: CASSYNTDTQYF
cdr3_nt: TGTGCCAGCAGTTACAATACAGATACGCAGTATTTT

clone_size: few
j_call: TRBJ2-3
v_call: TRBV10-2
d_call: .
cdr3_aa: CASSEAANTDTQYF
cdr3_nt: TGCGCCAGCAGTGAAGCGGCGAACACAGATACGCAGTATTTT

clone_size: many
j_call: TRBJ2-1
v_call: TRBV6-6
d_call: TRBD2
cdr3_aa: CASSYEGEREYNEQFF
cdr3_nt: TGTGCCAGCAGTTACGAAGGGGAGCGGGAGTACAATGAGCAGTTCTTC

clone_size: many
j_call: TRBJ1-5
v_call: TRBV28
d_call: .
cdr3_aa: CASSLADQPQHF
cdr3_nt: TGTGCCAGCAGTTTAGCGGATCAGCCCCAGCATTTT

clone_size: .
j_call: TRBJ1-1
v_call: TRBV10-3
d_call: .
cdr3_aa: CAIRPSGGLAEAFF
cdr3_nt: TGTGCCATCAGACCCTCGGGGGGGCTGGCTGAAGCTTTCTTT

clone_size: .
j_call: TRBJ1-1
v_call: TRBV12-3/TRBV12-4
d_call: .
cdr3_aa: CASSLGRSEAFF
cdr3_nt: TGTGCCAGCAGTCTCGGTAGGAGTGAAGCTTTCTTT

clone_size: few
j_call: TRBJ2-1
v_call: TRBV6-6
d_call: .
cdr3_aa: CASSYALDEQFF
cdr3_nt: TGTGCCAGCAGTTACGCTCTCGATGAGCAGTTCTTC

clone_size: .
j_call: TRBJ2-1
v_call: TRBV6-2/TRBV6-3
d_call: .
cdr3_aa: CASSYAVNEQFF
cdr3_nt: TGTGCCAGCAGTTACGCGGTGAATGAGCAGTTCTTC

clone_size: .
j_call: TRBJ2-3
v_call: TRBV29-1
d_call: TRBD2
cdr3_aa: CSVDKASGRTDTQYF
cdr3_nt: TGCAGCGTTGATAAGGCTAGCGGGCGCACAGATACGCAGTATTTT